Detailed here is one TCR beta chain. Its antigen is as yet unknown. CDR1 MNHEY and CDR2 SMNVEV come from the germline V gene (reference sequence). V was pared by 8 bases and J by 4 bases, with 10 bases of the junction left unmatched. This CDR3 region has 18 residues. The sample comes from a study of blood T cells in healthy people across ages. Sample-barcoded 5' priming and a J-beta primer mix drove a second PCR of about 7 to 12 cycles. Using its own MiXCR run on the 5' RACE reads, TCRdb lists one record per CDR3 protein. This table has about 1.6 million distinct CDR3 sequences, 34% appearing once. Whole-study results and caveats: Underestimates were what the diversity estimates from one million T cells were considered to be.

The sample was blood. The clonotype comes from a woman aged 25 to 39 in good health. V gene TRBV27 combines with J gene TRBJ2-6, with 14 bases that match TRBD2. In DNA form, the CDR3 reads TGTGCCAGCGCGACTAGCGGGAGGGCAAAGGACGGGGCCAACGTCCTGACTTTC. Residues: CASATSGRAKDGANVLTF.